Each of the 28 T cell receptor beta chains below was sequenced from the same sample in a study of cytomegalovirus exposure and HLA in healthy donors. 13 Jbeta primers and 60 Vbeta primers were used for the PCR. Sequencing was performed with immunoSEQ multiplex PCR; in TCRdb, only in-frame clones are kept and a portion is missing. Found here are some 120,000 clones, about 10% of them singletons; the top ten hold 4.6%. Sequencing was performed on PBMCs. Every receptor here comes from a young woman in good health and CMV-seropositive.

This clone was seen more than once but under ten times. The V gene is TRBV7-9, the J gene TRBJ1-1, with D perhaps TRBD1 (5 bases). CDR1 and CDR2 from the germline V gene are SEHNR and FQNEAQ (reference sequence). V was pared by 0 bases and J by 7 bases, with 9 bases between. This CDR3 comprises 13 residues. The CDR3 spells CASSLAGDDEAFF. The CDR3 coding sequence is TGTGCCAGCAGCTTAGCAGGGGATGATGAAGCTTTCTTT.

The chain uses TRBV19 and TRBJ1-1; D not certain. This CDR3 region has 12 residues. V lost 4 bases and J lost 3, with 6 bases in between. The germline gives CDR1 LNHDA, CDR2 SQIVND (reference sequence). This CDR3 is CASSRRDTEAFF. CDR3 DNA: TGTGCCAGTAGTAGACGGGACACTGAAGCTTTCTTT.

Only a few counts were recorded for this clone. The chain employs TRBV29-1 and TRBJ2-7; TRBD2 might be the D (5 bases). Deletions cut 4 bases from V and 4 bases from J, with 11 bases between. The CDR3 contains 12 residues. CDR1 and CDR2 (germline): SQVTM, ANQGSEA. DNA for the CDR3: TGCAGCGTTGTCCTGGGAGTTTACGAGCAGTACTTC. The encoded protein is CSVVLGVYEQYF.

The V gene is TRBV20-1, the J gene TRBJ2-5; TRBD1 might be the D (7 bases). The V gene lost 3 bases and the J gene lost 12 bases, with 14 bases spanning the gap. Germline V CDR1 and CDR2: DFQATT, SNEGSKA (reference sequence). The CDR3 loop spans 11 amino acids. The CDR3: CSASSAGGKYF. The CDR3 nucleotides are TGCAGTGCTAGTTCGGCAGGGGGGAAGTACTTC.

This clone showed up just a few times. The chain couples TRBV28 to TRBJ2-1; TRBD2 matches at 7 bases. CDR1 and CDR2 from the germline V gene are MDHEN and SYDVKM. This CDR3 has 15 residues. V lost 5 bases to trimming and J lost 7 bases; unmatched junction nucleotides: 11. For the CDR3, the DNA is TGTGCCAGCAGTCCTCGGACTAGTGGGTGGAATGAGCAGTTCTTC. Protein product: CASSPRTSGWNEQFF.

This clone was detected a few times. V gene TRBV19 combines with J gene TRBJ2-7, with D hard to call. Germline values: CDR1 LNHDA, CDR2 SQIVND (reference sequence). This CDR3 comprises 12 residues. V dropped 5 bases and J dropped 3 bases, with 8 bases sitting between them. The CDR3 loop reads CASSSSNYEQYF. CDR3 in DNA: TGTGCCAGTAGTTCATCTAACTACGAGCAGTACTTC.

This clone was observed a few times. This sequence joins TRBV21-1 and TRBJ2-6; the table's D call TRBD1 went unverified against the DNA. TRBV21-1 is a pseudogene locus. CDR3 length: 19 amino acids. CDR3: CASTIRPGGCSSGANVLTF. CDR3 bases: TGTGCCAGCACCATAAGGCCGGGCGGCTGCTCTTCTGGGGCCAACGTCCTAACTTTC.

In its sample, this clone was seen a few times. V gene TRBV20-1 combines with J gene TRBJ1-1, with D maybe TRBD1 (5 bases). The V gene lost 6 bases and the J gene lost 1 base, with 6 bases spanning the gap. Germline values: CDR1 DFQATT, CDR2 SNEGSKA (reference sequence). The CDR3 extends over 11 amino acids. CDR3 DNA: TGCAGTGCGACAGAGAACACTGAAGCTTTCTTT. Encoded protein: CSATENTEAFF.

This clone showed up just a few times. The rearrangement links TRBV27 to TRBJ2-7; D is ambiguous. Germline loops: CDR1 MNHEY, CDR2 SMNVEV (reference sequence). CDR3 length: 10 residues. With 8 bases removed from V and 4 bases from J, the gap between germline ends came to 6 bases. The DNA for the CDR3 is TGTGCCAGCGGCCCGTACGAGCAGTACTTC. Translating it yields CASGPYEQYF.

This clone was found a few times. The V gene is TRBV5-4, the J gene TRBJ2-5, with 8 bases identical to TRBD1. CDR1 is SGHNT and CDR2 is YYREEE in the germline V gene (reference sequence). The CDR3 sequence is 14 residues long. Unmatched junction bases numbered 7, after V lost 4 bases and J lost 5 bases. CDR3 protein: CASSQQGGRETQYF. Here the CDR3 DNA reads TGTGCCAGCAGCCAACAGGGGGGTCGGGAGACCCAGTACTTC.

The chain has TRBV28 and TRBJ1-5; no reliable D call. This CDR3 is 15 amino acids long. V dropped 6 bases and J dropped 6 bases, with 18 bases sitting between them. Germline V gives CDR1 MDHEN, CDR2 SYDVKM. The CDR3 sequence: CASREMAGSGQPQHF. The CDR3 coding sequence is TGTGCCAGCAGAGAGATGGCAGGTAGCGGTCAGCCCCAGCATTTT.

The chain employs TRBV2 and TRBJ2-3; no clear D gene. The CDR3 contains 12 residues. Germline CDR1 and CDR2: SNHLY and FYNNEI. The V end lost 4 bases, the J end lost 4 bases, and 6 bases lay between the germline ends. The CDR3 region is CASSVSADTQYF. Written as DNA, the CDR3 is TGTGCCAGCAGTGTGTCGGCAGATACGCAGTATTTT.

The CDR3 nucleotides read TGTGCCAGCAGCTACACTCGACAAGGCCATAACTATGGCTACACCTTC. This gives the protein CASSYTRQGHNYGYTF. The rearrangement uses TRBV7-9 and TRBJ1-2, with D unclear. V shed 4 bases and J shed 1 base, with 16 bases lying between them. There are 16 residues in the CDR3. In germline, CDR1 is SEHNR, CDR2 FQNEAQ (reference sequence).

This clone was seen a handful of times. J is TRBJ2-7 and V is TRBV7-2; TRBD2 matches 14 bases. V trimming: 5 bases; J trimming: 5 bases; junction bases outside the gene matches: 5. CDR3 length: 15 residues. The germline V gene encodes CDR1 SGHTA and CDR2 FQGNSA. CDR3 in DNA: TGTGCCAGCAGCGCCGGACTAGCGGGAGGAAACGAGCAGTACTTC. Amino acids: CASSAGLAGGNEQYF.

A word on this clone: The identical CDR3 is also encoded by other nucleotide sequences in the sample. The chain couples TRBV7-9 to TRBJ1-1; 12 bases are shared with TRBD1. The CDR3 sequence is 14 residues long. CDR1 and CDR2 (germline): SEHNR, FQNEAQ (reference sequence). Germline trimming cut 3 bases from V and 10 bases from J; bases unmatched to any gene: 6. The CDR3 here is CASSFVGQGAGAFF. CDR3 DNA: TGTGCCAGCAGCTTCGTGGGACAGGGGGCTGGAGCTTTCTTT.

This clone was counted between two and nine times. The V and J genes are TRBV30 and TRBJ2-2; a possible D gene is TRBD1 (5 bases). CDR3 length: 16 amino acids. In germline, CDR1 is GTSNPN, CDR2 SVGIG (reference sequence). Trimming took 3 bases from V and 0 from J, leaving 14 bases between them. As DNA, the CDR3 is TGTGCCTGGAGGGGCCGACAGAACGCGAACACCGGGGAGCTGTTTTTT. Its translation: CAWRGRQNANTGELFF.

This clone was counted only a few times. The genes are TRBV4-2 and TRBJ2-3; 10 bases line up with TRBD2. The germline gives CDR1 LGHNA, CDR2 YNFKEQ. V trimming: 4 bases; J trimming: 3 bases; junction bases outside the gene matches: 4. The CDR3 extends over 15 amino acids. The CDR3: CASSRAGGGTDTQYF. CDR3 nucleotides: TGTGCCAGCAGCCGAGCGGGAGGGGGTACAGATACGCAGTATTTT.

V and J are TRBV19 and TRBJ1-2; D possibly corresponds to TRBD1 (5 bases). CDR1 is LNHDA and CDR2 is SQIVND in the germline V gene (reference sequence). This CDR3 is 15 amino acids long. V was shortened by 2 bases and J by 4 bases, with 14 bases between the two germline ends. CDR3 amino acids: CASSISLDTFYGYTF. The CDR3 DNA sequence: TGTGCCAGTAGTATAAGTCTGGACACCTTCTATGGCTACACCTTC.

The DNA of the CDR3 is TGTGCCAGCAGCCCTCGCTCCGGAGAGAACGAGCAGTACTTC. Its translation is CASSPRSGENEQYF. The V call is TRBV14, the J call TRBJ2-7; D uncertain. In germline, CDR1 is SGHDN, CDR2 FVKESK. Trimming took off 4 bases at V and 5 bases at J, with 15 bases between the two ends. The CDR3 totals 14 residues.

This rearrangement joins TRBV18 to TRBJ2-5; D gene uncertain. The CDR3 sequence is 14 residues long. V lost 1 base and J lost 5, with 11 bases in between. Germline V lookup: CDR1 KGHSH, CDR2 LQKENI. The CDR3: CASSPLPRGETQYF. CDR3 in DNA: TGTGCCAGCTCACCACTACCGAGAGGCGAGACCCAGTACTTC. Looking up the rest from reference TRBV18 and TRBJ2-5 gives the full variable domain: NAGVMQNPRHLVRRRGQEARLRCSPMKGHSHVYWYRQLPEEGLKFMVYLQKENIIDESGMPKERFSAEFPKEGPSILRIQQVVRGDSAAYFCASSPLPRGETQYFGPGTRLLVL.

This chain uses TRBV6-1 with TRBJ2-1, with D possibly TRBD1 on 6 matching bases. Germline V gene lookup returns CDR1 MNHNS and CDR2 SASEGT. The CDR3 is made up of 15 amino acids. V shed 10 bases and J shed 0 bases, with 16 bases lying between them. The CDR3 region is CATPPGESSYNEQFF. CDR3 bases: TGTGCCACCCCACCAGGGGAGAGCTCCTACAATGAGCAGTTCTTC.

This clone was seen only a few times. This chain connects TRBV28 to TRBJ2-3, with D possibly matching TRBD2 (6 bases). Between the trimmed V and J ends, which lost 6 bases and 4 bases, there was a span of 20 bases. Germline V gene sequence: CDR1 MDHEN, CDR2 SYDVKM. This CDR3 is built from 16 residues. The CDR3 sequence: CASSLIGGRESDTQYF. In DNA form, the CDR3 reads TGTGCCAGCAGCCTGATCGGGGGTCGTGAATCAGATACGCAGTATTTT.

The table lists this clone with a few counts. This rearrangement joins TRBV6-1 to TRBJ2-4, with TRBD2 matching 12 bases. Germline V gene data show CDR1 as MNHNS and CDR2 as SASEGT. This CDR3 spans 15 amino acids. V was clipped by 6 bases and J by 6 bases; unmatched bases: 6. This chain's CDR3 is CASSGPGLAGNIQYF. CDR3 DNA: TGTGCCAGCAGCGGCCCGGGACTAGCGGGAAACATTCAGTACTTC.

The rearrangement joins TRBV19 to TRBJ1-2, with 7 bases identical to TRBD1. The ends lost 6 bases at V and 5 bases at J; junction bases unmatched: 9. The germline CDR1 and CDR2 sequences are LNHDA and SQIVND (reference sequence). CDR3 length equals 14 residues. The CDR3 protein is CASRPTTGPYGYTF. The CDR3 DNA reads as TGTGCCAGTAGACCTACGACAGGGCCGTATGGCTACACCTTC.

This clone has just a few counts. The chain carries TRBV7-8 and TRBJ1-5, with TRBD1 as a possible D gene (6 bases). The CDR3 is made up of 16 amino acids. Per the germline V gene, CDR1 is SGHVS and CDR2 is FQNEAQ. Trimming left V 1 base short and J 7 bases short, with 17 bases between. The CDR3 nucleotides read TGTGCCAGCAGCTTAGACAGGGAGTCTTTCTGGCAGCCCCAGCATTTT. Its protein product is CASSLDRESFWQPQHF.

The rearrangement joins TRBV2 to TRBJ1-1; D is uncertain. Germline loops: CDR1 SNHLY, CDR2 FYNNEI. The ends were cut back, 8 bases at V and 0 bases at J, with 10 bases in the middle. The CDR3 covers 13 residues. For the CDR3, the DNA is TGTGCCAGCGGAGGGCAGGTGAACACTGAAGCTTTCTTT. Translation gives CASGGQVNTEAFF.

The chain is built from TRBV7-2 and TRBJ2-7; unclear D gene. The V end lost 8 bases, the J end lost 6 bases, and 8 bases lay between the germline ends. The CDR3 extends over 10 amino acids. Germline V CDR1 and CDR2: SGHTA, FQGNSA. Here the CDR3 DNA reads TGTGCCAGCGGTTCTAGCGAGCAGTACTTC. It translates to CASGSSEQYF.

This clone occurred a few times. The chain recombines TRBV5-4 with TRBJ1-2; the match to TRBD1 covers 8 bases. This CDR3 comprises 15 residues. Germline CDR1 reads SGHNT; CDR2 reads YYREEE (reference sequence). The V gene end was trimmed by 3 bases and the J gene end by 7 bases; junction bases not matched to a gene: 11. CDR3 residues: CASSWGGQEKRGYTF. The CDR3, as DNA: TGTGCCAGCAGCTGGGGGGGACAGGAGAAGCGTGGCTACACCTTC.